One and the same sample provided the 17 T cell receptor beta chains below, sequenced in a study of identical twins (dated by TCRdb to the mid-2010s). Receptor amplification or capture employed 5' RACE. The sequencing machine was an Illumina HiSeq 2000. The public reads were reanalyzed by TCRdb: fastp trimming at Q25, MiXCR alignment, in-frame beta chains only. Rows with a matching CDR3 protein are joined into one entry that keeps the most common DNA and genes. The sample table holds around 230,000 distinct CDR3 sequences, of which around a tenth were seen once. 4% to 6% of the sample is in the top ten clones. The material sequenced was memory (CD45RO+) T cells sorted from blood. The cell subset or site label corresponds to: CD45RO+ enriched T cells. Every receptor here comes from a woman aged 18-29 years in good health.

This clonotype was observed at least ten times. CDR3 residues: CSATSRLDTQYF. CDR3 nucleotide sequence: TGCAGTGCTACCAGCCGGTTGGATACGCAGTATTTT. V gene TRBV20-1 combines with J gene TRBJ2-3; D gene unclear. V lost 4 bases, J lost 6 bases, and 11 bases lay in between. Per germline, CDR1 DFQATT and CDR2 SNEGSKA (reference sequence). The CDR3 is made up of 12 amino acids.

This clonotype turned up a few times. This chain links TRBV6-5 with TRBJ1-5; no definite D call. Germline CDR1 MNHEY, CDR2 SVGAGI. Trimming removed 0 bases from V and 4 bases from J, with 4 bases in between. This CDR3 has 13 amino acids. The CDR3 sequence: CASSYSPNQPQHF. The CDR3 DNA follows: TGTGCCAGCAGTTACTCACCAAATCAGCCCCAGCATTTT.

This clonotype was counted many times. The V gene is TRBV11-2, the J gene TRBJ2-1; D remains ambiguous. Germline values: CDR1 SGHAT, CDR2 FQNNGV. CDR3 length: 12 residues. The V gene lost 5 bases and the J gene lost 8 bases, with 10 bases spanning the gap. This chain's CDR3 is CASSRVGYEQFF. CDR3 nucleotides: TGTGCCAGCAGCAGAGTGGGCTATGAGCAGTTCTTC. The variable domain in full, with the rest retrieved from reference TRBV11-2 and TRBJ2-1, is EAGVAQSPRYKIIEKRQSVAFWCNPISGHATLYWYQQILGQGPKLLIQFQNNGVVDDSQLPKDRFSAERLKGVDSTLKIQPAKLEDSAVYLCASSRVGYEQFFGPGTRLTVL.

The V and J genes are TRBV15 and TRBJ2-3; D is ambiguous. From germline, CDR1 is LNHNV and CDR2 YYDKDF (reference sequence). The CDR3 covers 12 residues. V gave up 3 bases and J gave up 6 bases, with 7 bases separating them. The chain's CDR3 is CATSRGMDTQYF. As DNA, the CDR3 is TGTGCCACCAGCAGGGGTATGGATACGCAGTATTTT.

The chain couples TRBV28 to TRBJ1-2; D is uncertain. This CDR3 has 14 residues. Trimming took off 1 base at V and 7 bases at J, with 13 bases between the two ends. Germline CDR1 reads MDHEN; CDR2 reads SYDVKM. The CDR3 region has the DNA TGTGCCAGCAGTTTATTTCTGGCTTGGGGTGGCTACACCTTC. Residues: CASSLFLAWGGYTF.

This chain connects TRBV20-1 to TRBJ2-3; 8 bases match TRBD2. Trimming removed 6 bases from V and 5 bases from J; junction bases left unmatched: 10. CDR3 size: 14 residues. CDR1 and CDR2 (germline): DFQATT, SNEGSKA (reference sequence). The CDR3 sequence: CSARGGLGIDTQYF. The CDR3 region has the DNA TGCAGTGCGAGGGGGGGACTAGGTATAGATACGCAGTATTTT.

The chain has TRBV28 and TRBJ1-5, with D unresolved. CDR3 length equals 15 residues. With 4 bases removed from V and 2 bases from J, the gap between germline ends came to 12 bases. Germline CDR1 and CDR2: MDHEN and SYDVKM. The CDR3 coding sequence is TGTGCCAGCAGTTCGGGGTCGAACGGCAATCAGCCCCAGCATTTT. Translation gives CASSSGSNGNQPQHF.

This clonotype was recorded many times. The rearrangement joins TRBV3-1 to TRBJ1-2; tentative D call: TRBD1 (6 bases). V was clipped by 5 bases and J by 6 bases, with 13 bases between them. CDR1 and CDR2 from the germline V gene are LGHDT and YNNKEL (reference sequence). This CDR3 is built from 13 residues. The CDR3 DNA is TGTGCCAGCAGCGGCGGCGGGGGCCATGGCTACACCTTC. It encodes CASSGGGGHGYTF.

The chain's CDR3 is CSARGAGDTGELFF. The DNA for the CDR3 is TGCAGTGCTAGGGGGGCCGGGGACACCGGGGAGCTGTTTTTT. V gene TRBV20-1 combines with J gene TRBJ2-2; maybe TRBD1 (6 bases). The germline gives CDR1 DFQATT, CDR2 SNEGSKA (reference sequence). Trimming removed 3 bases from V and 3 bases from J, with 11 bases in between. The CDR3 totals 14 residues.

This clonotype was seen a handful of times. The chain has TRBV5-1 and TRBJ2-7; D is tentatively TRBD1 or TRBD2 (7 bases each). The CDR3 runs 14 residues. Trimming stripped 1 base from V and 6 bases from J, with 14 bases between. Germline V gives CDR1 SGHRS, CDR2 YFSETQ. As DNA, the CDR3 is TGCGCCAGCAGCTTGAGTCAGGGGGAGGGCGAGCAGTACTTC. It encodes CASSLSQGEGEQYF. Full variable domain (rest looked up from reference TRBV5-1 and TRBJ2-7): KAGVTQTPRYLIKTRGQQVTLSCSPISGHRSVSWYQQTPGQGLQFLFEYFSETQRNKGNFPGRFSGRQFSNSRSEMNVSTLELGDSALYLCASSLSQGEGEQYFGPGTRLTVT.

This rearrangement joins TRBV2 to TRBJ2-3, with TRBD2 identical over 8 bases. Germline V gene data show CDR1 as SNHLY and CDR2 as FYNNEI. This CDR3 is built from 16 residues. Trimming at V came to 2 bases and at J to 4 bases, leaving 8 bases not matched to a gene. DNA for the CDR3: TGTGCCAGCAGTGAAAAGGCTAGCGGGCGGTCAGATACGCAGTATTTT. This codes for CASSEKASGRSDTQYF.

This clonotype occurred a few times. The V gene is TRBV10-3, the J gene TRBJ1-4, with TRBD1 as a possible D gene (5 bases). The V gene's germline CDR1 is ENHRY and CDR2 SYGVKD. V lost 5 bases and J 8 bases, leaving 15 bases between the germline ends. The length of the CDR3 is 14 residues. The CDR3 DNA sequence: TGTGCCATCAGTCACTCCAGGGTGGGCGAAAAACTGTTTTTT. Translating gives CAISHSRVGEKLFF.

This clonotype was recorded at least ten times. The CDR3 DNA sequence: TGTGCCAGCGGCCAGGACAGGCGCTACTCTGGAAACACCATATATTTT. The encoded protein is CASGQDRRYSGNTIYF. J is TRBJ1-3 and V is TRBV6-1; the match to TRBD1 covers 7 bases. The V gene end was trimmed by 8 bases and the J gene end by 0 bases; junction bases not matched to a gene: 10. CDR1 and CDR2 from the germline V gene are MNHNS and SASEGT. The CDR3 contains 16 residues.

The sample holds many counts of this clonotype. The V and J genes are TRBV3-1 and TRBJ2-7; 8 bases are a match to TRBD1. V lost 5 bases to trimming and J lost 6 bases; unmatched junction nucleotides: 15. The CDR3 length is 16 residues. Per germline, CDR1 LGHDT and CDR2 YNNKEL (reference sequence). The CDR3 bases are TGTGCCAGCAGCTTTCCGGGGGACAGGAGATTCAGCGAGCAGTACTTC. It codes for CASSFPGDRRFSEQYF.

This clonotype was seen a handful of times. The rearrangement joins TRBV20-1 to TRBJ2-1; the match to TRBD2 covers 7 bases. The germline CDR1 and CDR2 sequences are DFQATT and SNEGSKA (reference sequence). V gave up 3 bases and J gave up 4 bases; unmatched junction bases: 6. The CDR3 has 14 residues. The DNA of the CDR3 is TGCAGTGCTAGGGTCCTAGCGGCGTACAATGAGCAGTTCTTC. It encodes CSARVLAAYNEQFF.

This sequence joins TRBV4-1 and TRBJ2-2, with 12 bases that match TRBD1. Unmatched junction bases numbered 3, after V lost 3 bases and J lost 4 bases. CDR3 length equals 16 residues. The germline gives CDR1 MGHRA, CDR2 YSYEKL. This chain's CDR3 is CASSQGTGGTTGELFF. In DNA form, the CDR3 reads TGCGCCAGCAGCCAGGGGACAGGGGGCACCACCGGGGAGCTGTTTTTT.

The chain links TRBV27 to TRBJ2-3; a possible D gene is TRBD1 (6 bases). Germline values: CDR1 MNHEY, CDR2 SMNVEV (reference sequence). This CDR3 is 16 amino acids long. Trimming removed 6 bases from V and 3 bases from J, with 19 bases in between. The CDR3 nucleotides are TGTGCCAGCAGCCGTTACAGGGAGATGGGGACAGATACGCAGTATTTT. Its protein is CASSRYREMGTDTQYF.